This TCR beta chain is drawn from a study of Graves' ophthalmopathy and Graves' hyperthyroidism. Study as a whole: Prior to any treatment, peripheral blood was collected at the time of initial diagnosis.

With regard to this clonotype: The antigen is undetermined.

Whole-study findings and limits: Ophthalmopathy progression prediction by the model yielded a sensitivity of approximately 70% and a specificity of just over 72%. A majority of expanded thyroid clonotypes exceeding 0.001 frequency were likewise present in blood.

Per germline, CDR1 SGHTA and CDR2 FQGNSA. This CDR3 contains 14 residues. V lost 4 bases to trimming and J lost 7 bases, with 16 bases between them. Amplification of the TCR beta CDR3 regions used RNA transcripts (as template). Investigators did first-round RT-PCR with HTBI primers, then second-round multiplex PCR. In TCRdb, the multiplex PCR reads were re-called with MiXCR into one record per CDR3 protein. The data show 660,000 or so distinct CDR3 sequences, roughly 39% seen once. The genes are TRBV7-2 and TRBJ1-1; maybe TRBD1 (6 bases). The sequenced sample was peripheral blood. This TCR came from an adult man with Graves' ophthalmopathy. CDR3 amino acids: CASSSGTGTLEAFF. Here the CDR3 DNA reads TGTGCCAGCAGCTCCGGCACAGGGACACTTGAAGCTTTCTTT.